This TCR beta chain was retrieved from a study of blood T cell repertoires in COVID-19. Study in general: Donors in the United States, Italy and Spain gave samples during acute or convalescent COVID-19. PBMCs, B-cell-depleted T cells, or T cells provided the cDNA or gDNA that made up the material.

The CDR3 is made up of 15 amino acids. The V gene end was trimmed by 0 bases and the J gene end by 8 bases; junction bases not matched to a gene: 3. Germline V gene sequence: CDR1 SGHRS, CDR2 YFSETQ. In the authors' workflow: The authors estimated nucleated cell counts from reference gene primer amplification. The assay was immunoSEQ multiplex PCR, and TCRdb's table has in-frame clones only and misses some. The V and J calls and clone size were taken over from that table, and D and trimming were inferred from the DNA. In the table there are under 80,000 clones, around 77% of which are singletons. The clonotype originates from a man of 80 years or more with active or convalescent COVID-19. The sequenced material came from peripheral blood. The chain recombines TRBV5-1 with TRBJ2-1; 12 nucleotides match TRBD2. The CDR3 region has the DNA TGCGCCAGCAGCTTGGCGCTAGCGGGAGGGGATGAGCAGTTCTTC. Translated: CASSLALAGGDEQFF.